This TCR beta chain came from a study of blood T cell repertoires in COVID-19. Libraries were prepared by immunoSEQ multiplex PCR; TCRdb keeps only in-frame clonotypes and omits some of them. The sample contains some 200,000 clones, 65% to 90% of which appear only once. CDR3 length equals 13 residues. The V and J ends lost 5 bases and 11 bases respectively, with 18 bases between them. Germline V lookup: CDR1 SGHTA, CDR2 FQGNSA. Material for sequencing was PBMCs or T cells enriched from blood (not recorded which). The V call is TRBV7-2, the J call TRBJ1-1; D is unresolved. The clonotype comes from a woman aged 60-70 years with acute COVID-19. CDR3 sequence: CASSVEGGKQAFF. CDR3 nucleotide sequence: TGTGCCAGCAGCGTTGAGGGTGGAAAACAGGCTTTCTTT.